Only one count was recorded for the clone carrying this TCR beta chain. Production of TCR beta cDNA used around 0.45 ug total RNA together with a constant-region primer. It was through three nested multiplex PCR rounds of slightly modified ARM-PCR that TCR beta libraries arose. Researchers ran the first two PCR rounds for around 10 cycles each with TRBV1-TRBV30 forward primers and a C-beta reverse primer. TCRdb ran MiXCR on the multiplex PCR reads and lists one entry per CDR3 protein. The table includes fewer than 350,000 distinct CDR3 sequences, more than 55% detected once. The sample originates from a study of tumor-infiltrating lymphocytes in primary liver carcinoma. Trimming shortened V by 7 bases and J by 1 base, and 10 bases separated the two germline ends. The V gene's germline CDR1 is MNHNY and CDR2 SVGAGI (reference sequence). CDR3 length equals 13 residues. Blood RNA originated from unsorted whole blood, with germline DNA additionally extracted. Infection with HBV was chronic in patients; they were treatment-naive.

This TCR was sampled from a man aged 35 to 55 with primary liver carcinoma and hepatitis B virus infection. Material: peripheral blood. V gene TRBV6-6 combines with J gene TRBJ2-5; maybe TRBD2 (5 bases). The DNA of the CDR3 is TGTGCCAGCAACTGGACTGGCCAAGAGACCCAGTACTTC. As protein: CASNWTGQETQYF.